The 31 T cell receptor beta chains in this list originate from one sample, sequenced in a study of chemoradiotherapy in HPV16-positive cancers. Sequencing was performed with immunoSEQ multiplex PCR; in TCRdb, only in-frame clones are kept and a portion is missing. In the table there are around 7,200 clones, approximately 80% of which are singletons. This specimen was tumor tissue, taken from a patient who underwent chemoradiotherapy. These receptors were taken from a human donor with HPV-associated anogenital cancer.

V usage is TRBV6-6 and J usage is TRBJ2-5; 8 bases are shared with TRBD1. V lost 4 bases and J lost 3; bases outside the gene matches: 4. Germline CDR1 reads MNHNY; CDR2 reads SVGAGI (reference sequence). CDR3 length: 14 amino acids. CDR3 region: CASSSGTGEETQYF. The CDR3 region has the DNA TGTGCCAGCAGTTCCGGGACAGGAGAAGAGACCCAGTACTTC.

The J gene is TRBJ2-3, the V gene TRBV5-6; 8 nucleotides agree with TRBD1. The CDR3 runs to 15 residues. The germline V gene encodes CDR1 SGHDT and CDR2 YYEEEE. Trimming took 1 base from V and 5 from J; bases not matched to a gene: 6. This chain's CDR3 is CASSLRQGFGDTQYF. CDR3 nucleotide sequence: TGTGCCAGCAGCTTGCGACAGGGGTTTGGAGATACGCAGTATTTT.

This sequence joins TRBV19 and TRBJ2-7; the D is unclear. Germline V CDR1 and CDR2: LNHDA, SQIVND (reference sequence). CDR3 length: 16 residues. The V end lost 1 base, the J end lost 0 bases, and 13 bases lay between the germline ends. The CDR3 bases are TGTGCCAGTAGTATAGCTAGGGCAGCCGGCTCCTACGAGCAGTACTTC. This encodes CASSIARAAGSYEQYF.

This chain joins TRBV5-4 and TRBJ1-2, with 8 bases matching TRBD1. J was trimmed by 5 bases and V by 0 bases; bases with no gene match: 9. Germline V gives CDR1 SGHNT, CDR2 YYREEE (reference sequence). CDR3 length equals 16 residues. The CDR3 DNA reads TGTGCCAGCAGCTTGGATAGGACAGGGTTTGAGTATGGCTACACCTTC. This gives the protein CASSLDRTGFEYGYTF.

This clone was detected a few times. The gene calls are TRBV5-1 and TRBJ1-2; no clear D. Germline CDR1 and CDR2: SGHRS and YFSETQ. Trimming took 0 bases from V and 5 from J, leaving 17 bases between them. The length of the CDR3 is 16 residues. The CDR3 DNA is TGCGCCAGCAGCTTGGGTGTGACAACCCGGGCTTATGGCTACACCTTC. The encoded protein is CASSLGVTTRAYGYTF.

With regard to this clone: At the DNA level, this CDR3 is encoded by other sequences in the same sample as well. This chain's CDR3 is CSVEWDRGKETQYF. In DNA form, the CDR3 reads TGCAGCGTTGAGTGGGACAGGGGGAAAGAGACCCAGTACTTC. The genes are TRBV29-1 and TRBJ2-5; 11 positions agree with TRBD1. The ends lost 3 bases at V and 3 bases at J; junction bases unmatched: 3. This CDR3 has 14 amino acids. The germline gives CDR1 SQVTM, CDR2 ANQGSEA.

This rearrangement joins TRBV7-9 to TRBJ1-3, with D perhaps TRBD1 (5 bases). This CDR3 has 14 amino acids. V lost 4 bases and J 2 bases, leaving 9 bases between the germline ends. CDR1 and CDR2 (germline): SEHNR, FQNEAQ (reference sequence). CDR3 sequence: CASSSEDTGNTIYF. The DNA for the CDR3 is TGTGCCAGCAGCTCGGAGGACACTGGAAACACCATATATTTT.

This clone occurred a few times. This CDR3 is CASSPSRDTEAFF. DNA for the CDR3: TGTGCCAGCTCACCAAGTCGGGACACTGAAGCTTTCTTT. The chain uses TRBV18 and TRBJ1-1; no firm D call. V lost 2 bases and J 3 bases, leaving 7 bases between the germline ends. The CDR3 is made up of 13 amino acids. CDR1 is KGHSH, CDR2 LQKENI, per germline.

V usage is TRBV2 and J usage is TRBJ1-4; D gene uncertain. CDR1 and CDR2 from the germline V gene are SNHLY and FYNNEI. This CDR3 has 11 amino acids. The germline V and J ends were trimmed by 7 bases and 7 bases, with 7 bases remaining between them. The CDR3 DNA sequence: TGTGCCAGCACGTTCGGTGAAAAACTGTTTTTT. It specifies CASTFGEKLFF. Combining the CDR3 with reference TRBV2 and TRBJ1-4 gives the whole variable domain EPEVTQTPSHQVTQMGQEVILRCVPISNHLYFYWYRQILGQKVEFLVSFYNNEISEKSEIFDDQFSVERPDGSNFTLKIRSTKLEDSAMYFCASTFGEKLFFGSGTQLSVL.

The genes are TRBV7-3 and TRBJ2-3; D unresolved. The CDR3 consists of 15 residues. Germline V gene lookup returns CDR1 SGHTA and CDR2 FQGTGA. Trimming took off 4 bases at V and 2 bases at J, with 13 bases between the two ends. CDR3 in amino acids: CASSSGATSTDTQYF. The CDR3 region has the DNA TGTGCCAGCAGCTCAGGAGCGACCTCCACAGATACGCAGTATTTT. The entire variable domain, with the rest obtained from reference TRBV7-3 and TRBJ2-3, is as follows: GAGVSQTPSNKVTEKGKYVELRCDPISGHTALYWYRQSLGQGPEFLIYFQGTGAADDSGLPNDRFFAVRPEGSVSTLKIQRTERGDSAVYLCASSSGATSTDTQYFGPGTRLTVL.

This chain links TRBV20-1 with TRBJ1-1; no firm D call. There are 11 residues in the CDR3. V shed 0 bases and J shed 8 bases, with 7 bases lying between them. The germline CDR1 and CDR2 sequences are DFQATT and SNEGSKA (reference sequence). The DNA of the CDR3 is TGCAGTGCTAGAGATCTAAGGGAAGCTTTCTTT. It is translated as CSARDLREAFF.

The table lists this clone with a count of one. The chain couples TRBV7-9 to TRBJ2-3, with TRBD1 matching 9 bases. The junction had 5 bases not matched to a gene; V was cut back by 5 bases and J by 5 bases. CDR3 size: 14 residues. The germline CDR1 and CDR2 sequences are SEHNR and FQNEAQ (reference sequence). The CDR3: CASSQGQGKDTQYF. In DNA form, the CDR3 reads TGTGCCAGCAGCCAGGGACAGGGTAAAGATACGCAGTATTTT.

This clone has just a few counts. J is TRBJ1-2 and V is TRBV27, with D maybe TRBD1 (6 bases). Deletions cut 6 bases from V and 3 bases from J, with 14 bases between. This CDR3 comprises 14 residues. Germline V gene lookup returns CDR1 MNHEY and CDR2 SMNVEV (reference sequence). For the CDR3, the DNA is TGTGCCAGCAGAAAATCCCCAGGGGACTATGGCTACACCTTC. Translation gives CASRKSPGDYGYTF.

This chain joins TRBV11-2 and TRBJ2-1; 12 nucleotides line up with TRBD2. Germline trimming cut 1 base from V and 4 bases from J; bases unmatched to any gene: 2. Germline lookup yields CDR1 SGHAT and CDR2 FQNNGV. The CDR3 sequence is 16 residues long. CDR3 DNA: TGTGCCAGCAGCTTAGTGCTAGCGGGGGGGTACAATGAGCAGTTCTTC. Its translation is CASSLVLAGGYNEQFF.

The V and J genes are TRBV5-4 and TRBJ1-2; no clear D. The germline V and J ends were trimmed by 3 bases and 4 bases, with 16 bases remaining between them. Germline values: CDR1 SGHNT, CDR2 YYREEE (reference sequence). CDR3 size: 15 residues. The CDR3 region has the DNA TGTGCCAGCAGCTCGTATCGTGTAGCCACCTATGGCTACACCTTC. Its translation: CASSSYRVATYGYTF.

The chain links TRBV13 to TRBJ1-4; D is uncertain. Looked up from germline, CDR1 is PRHDT and CDR2 is FYEKMQ (reference sequence). V dropped 0 bases and J dropped 1 base, with 15 bases sitting between them. The CDR3 consists of 18 residues. The CDR3 nucleotides read TGTGCCAGCAGCTTAGGGGTCAACAGCAAGGGAACTAATGAAAAACTGTTTTTT. Protein sequence: CASSLGVNSKGTNEKLFF.

V usage is TRBV19 and J usage is TRBJ1-1, with D unresolved. From germline, CDR1 is LNHDA and CDR2 SQIVND (reference sequence). This CDR3 region has 12 residues. Trimming cost V 7 bases and J 3 bases, with 9 bases left between them. CDR3 DNA sequence: TGTGCCAGTATCGGACCTTACACTGAAGCTTTCTTT. The encoded protein is CASIGPYTEAFF. The full variable domain, with the rest looked up from reference TRBV19 and TRBJ1-1, is DGGITQSPKYLFRKEGQNVTLSCEQNLNHDAMYWYRQDPGQGLRLIYYSQIVNDFQKGDIAEGYSVSREKKESFPLTVTSAQKNPTAFYLCASIGPYTEAFFGQGTRLTVV.

As DNA, the CDR3 is TGTGCCAGCAGCCAAGACCCCTCTAGCGGGGGTTACGAGCAGTACTTC. Protein product: CASSQDPSSGGYEQYF. This rearrangement joins TRBV4-2 to TRBJ2-7, with 10 bases lining up with TRBD2. Germline assignment: CDR1 LGHNA and CDR2 YNFKEQ. Trimming at V came to 0 bases and at J to 4 bases, leaving 6 bases not matched to a gene. This CDR3 is 16 amino acids long.

The V call is TRBV28, the J call TRBJ2-2; D may match TRBD1 or TRBD2 (5 bases each). CDR3 length: 19 amino acids. The V end was cut by 2 bases, the J end by 6 bases, with 25 bases between. CDR1 and CDR2 from the germline V gene are MDHEN and SYDVKM. The CDR3 DNA sequence: TGTGCCAGCAGTTTAGTGGGGGTTATTTGGGACGCGGACGCCGGGGAGCTGTTTTTT. This gives the protein CASSLVGVIWDADAGELFF.

This chain uses TRBV30 with TRBJ2-3; D remains ambiguous. This CDR3 region has 11 residues. Germline V gives CDR1 GTSNPN, CDR2 SVGIG (reference sequence). V dropped 2 bases and J dropped 4 bases, with 4 bases sitting between them. CDR3 coding DNA: TGTGCCTGGAGTTACTCAGATACGCAGTATTTT. The encoded protein is CAWSYSDTQYF. Based on the CDR3 plus reference TRBV30 and TRBJ2-3, the full variable domain is SQTIHQWPATLVQPVGSPLSLECTVEGTSNPNLYWYRQAAGRGLQLLFYSVGIGQISSEVPQNLSASRPQDRQFILSSKKLLLSDSGFYLCAWSYSDTQYFGPGTRLTVL.

The chain recombines TRBV7-2 with TRBJ2-1; a possible D gene is TRBD2 (7 bases). V was cut by 7 bases and J by 5 bases, with 15 bases left in between. This CDR3 spans 14 amino acids. In germline, CDR1 is SGHTA, CDR2 FQGNSA. The CDR3 is CASTGGRVHNEQFF. The CDR3 DNA is TGTGCCAGCACCGGGGGGCGGGTTCACAATGAGCAGTTCTTC.

This rearrangement joins TRBV5-1 to TRBJ2-3; D not certain. The CDR3 runs 13 residues. Per germline, CDR1 SGHRS and CDR2 YFSETQ. V dropped 4 bases and J dropped 3 bases, with 9 bases sitting between them. As DNA, the CDR3 is TGCGCCAGCAGCCCGGTGGGGACAGATACGCAGTATTTT. Translating it yields CASSPVGTDTQYF.

In DNA, the CDR3 is TGTGCCAGTACCTCCTCGGGGTGGGCCACAGATACGCAGTATTTT. This codes for CASTSSGWATDTQYF. The rearrangement uses TRBV19 and TRBJ2-3; weak D call: TRBD2 (5 bases). Trimming took off 7 bases at V and 2 bases at J, with 16 bases between the two ends. The length of the CDR3 is 15 residues. In germline, CDR1 is LNHDA, CDR2 SQIVND (reference sequence).

V usage is TRBV28 and J usage is TRBJ1-4, with unresolved D. From germline, CDR1 is MDHEN and CDR2 SYDVKM. The CDR3 extends over 13 amino acids. Between the trimmed V and J ends, which lost 5 bases and 10 bases, there was a span of 14 bases. CDR3 in DNA: TGTGCCAGCAGTCTCGCTAATGTTGGAAAACTGTTTTTT. Translated: CASSLANVGKLFF.

The gene calls are TRBV18 and TRBJ2-5; D tentatively reads TRBD1 or TRBD2 (5 bases each). The DNA end is a closer match to TRBJ2-7, so the J assignment may be wrong. The germline gives CDR1 KGHSH, CDR2 LQKENI. The CDR3 contains 17 residues. The CDR3 bases are TGTGCCAGCTCAAGTTGGGACCGAAAAGACTCCATCTACGAGCAGTACTTC. This codes for CASSSWDRKDSIYEQYF.

The chain combines TRBV29-1 with TRBJ2-1, with D possibly being TRBD2 (5 bases). The CDR3 extends over 11 amino acids. V lost 4 bases to trimming and J lost 7 bases, with 8 bases between them. Germline V lookup: CDR1 SQVTM, CDR2 ANQGSEA. CDR3 sequence (DNA): TGCAGCGTTGCCTCGGGGAATGAGCAGTTCTTC. Residues: CSVASGNEQFF.

V is TRBV6-5 and J is TRBJ1-2, with 10 nucleotides matching TRBD1. This CDR3 contains 15 residues. CDR1 and CDR2 from the germline V gene are MNHEY and SVGAGI. V trimming: 6 bases; J trimming: 3 bases; junction bases outside the gene matches: 7. In DNA, the CDR3 is TGTGCCAGCAGACCCTGGACAGGGGGAGACTATGGCTACACCTTC. This translates into CASRPWTGGDYGYTF.

The chain carries TRBV29-1 and TRBJ2-7, with D possibly TRBD1 on 8 matching bases. The CDR3 totals 14 residues. V lost 1 base, J lost 4 bases, and 14 bases lay in between. Germline loops: CDR1 SQVTM, CDR2 ANQGSEA. The CDR3 DNA reads TGCAGCGTTGAAGGTACAGGGGGAGGGTACGAGCAGTACTTC. Amino acid sequence: CSVEGTGGGYEQYF.

This chain links TRBV2 with TRBJ2-2; D gene uncertain. The CDR3 is 14 residues long. Per germline, CDR1 SNHLY and CDR2 FYNNEI. Trimming shortened V by 1 base and J by 1 base, and 4 bases separated the two germline ends. The CDR3 DNA sequence: TGTGCCAGCAGTGAAGTGCGGAACACCGGGGAGCTGTTTTTT. Translation gives CASSEVRNTGELFF.

CDR3 in amino acids: CASSSRTGGAYGYTF. The CDR3 DNA follows: TGTGCCAGCAGCTCCCGGACAGGGGGCGCTTATGGCTACACCTTC. This chain joins TRBV5-6 and TRBJ1-2, with 11 nucleotides matching TRBD1. The V gene's germline CDR1 is SGHDT and CDR2 YYEEEE. Trimming took 3 bases from V and 5 from J; bases not matched to a gene: 6. The CDR3 loop spans 15 amino acids.

This chain uses TRBV6-1 with TRBJ1-4; 7 nucleotides align to TRBD1. The germline V gene encodes CDR1 MNHNS and CDR2 SASEGT. V trimming: 8 bases; J trimming: 5 bases; junction bases outside the gene matches: 8. The CDR3 loop spans 14 amino acids. This CDR3 reads CASGPGQRNEKLFF. Written as DNA, the CDR3 is TGTGCCAGCGGTCCGGGACAGAGAAATGAAAAACTGTTTTTT.